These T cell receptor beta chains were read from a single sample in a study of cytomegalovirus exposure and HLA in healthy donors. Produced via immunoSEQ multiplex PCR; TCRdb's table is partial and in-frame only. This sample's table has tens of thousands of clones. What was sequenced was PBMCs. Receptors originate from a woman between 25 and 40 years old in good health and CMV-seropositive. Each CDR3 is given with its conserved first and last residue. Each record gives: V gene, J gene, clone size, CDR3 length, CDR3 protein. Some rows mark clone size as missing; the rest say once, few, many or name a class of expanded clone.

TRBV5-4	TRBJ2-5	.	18	CASSPGGRLAGVRETQYF
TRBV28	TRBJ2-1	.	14	CASSLGQGVNEQFF
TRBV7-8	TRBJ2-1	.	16	CASSPLGGSSYNEQFF
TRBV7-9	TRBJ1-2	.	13	CASSLGRGDGYTF
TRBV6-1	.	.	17	CASSEFKAGGTDYEQYF
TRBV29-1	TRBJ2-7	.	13	CSVERTSGSPQYF
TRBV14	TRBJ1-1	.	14	CASRRQGFYTEAFF
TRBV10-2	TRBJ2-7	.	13	CASRGDRGYEQYF
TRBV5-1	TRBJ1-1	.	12	CASRSDRGKTFF
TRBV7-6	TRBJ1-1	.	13	CASSLAGGGEAFF
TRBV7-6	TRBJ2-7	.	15	CASSLVGRVPYEQYF
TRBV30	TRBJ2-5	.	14	CAWSRVGGQETQYF
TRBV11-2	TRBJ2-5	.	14	CASSLRGLGETQYF
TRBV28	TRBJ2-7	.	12	CASRRQNYEQYF
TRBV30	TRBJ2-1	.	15	CAWSAGGLAGNEQFF
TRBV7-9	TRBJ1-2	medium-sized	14	CASSRQGTNYGYTF
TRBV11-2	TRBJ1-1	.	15	CASSSRQGRNTEAFF
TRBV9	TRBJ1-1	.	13	CASSVGRVTEAFF
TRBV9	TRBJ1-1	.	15	CASDPGYGVSTEAFF
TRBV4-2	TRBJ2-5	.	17	CASSQGVRRGGAETQYF
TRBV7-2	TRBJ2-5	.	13	CASTRGQQETQYF
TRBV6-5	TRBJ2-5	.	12	CASSRTGETQYF
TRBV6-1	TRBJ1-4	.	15	CASSDRPGWNEKLFF
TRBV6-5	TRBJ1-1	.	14	CASSYRPEGTEAFF
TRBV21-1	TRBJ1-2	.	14	CASSKDQGAYGYTF
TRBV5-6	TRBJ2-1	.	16	CASISSRGRSYNEQFF
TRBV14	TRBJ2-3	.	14	CASSQGTDTDTQYF
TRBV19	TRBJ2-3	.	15	CASIQTSGSPDTQYF
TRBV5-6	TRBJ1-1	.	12	CASSSTVTEAFF
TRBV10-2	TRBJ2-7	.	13	CASSEHGSYEQYF
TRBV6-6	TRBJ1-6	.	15	CASSYRQPYNSPLHF
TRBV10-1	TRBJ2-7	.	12	CASGGSAYEQYF
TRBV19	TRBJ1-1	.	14	CASKGRDTNTEAFF
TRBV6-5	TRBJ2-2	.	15	CASRSGGEGTGELFF
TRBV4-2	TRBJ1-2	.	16	CASSLREVSSPDGYTF
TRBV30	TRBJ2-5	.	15	CAWRDGGAYQETQYF
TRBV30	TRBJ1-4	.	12	CAWSYVRGLLFF
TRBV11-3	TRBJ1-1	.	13	CASSLFLNTEAFF
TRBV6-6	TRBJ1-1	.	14	CASSYTAGGTEAFF
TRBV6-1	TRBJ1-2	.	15	CASSGGVWANYGYTF
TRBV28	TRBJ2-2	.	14	CASRDTQYPGELFF
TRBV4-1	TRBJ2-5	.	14	CASSQDPLQETQYF
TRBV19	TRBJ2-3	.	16	CASSTGWAVSTDTQYF
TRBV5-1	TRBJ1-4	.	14	CASRLPQPNEKLFF
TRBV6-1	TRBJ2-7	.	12	CASSGTGYEQYF
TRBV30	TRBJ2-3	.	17	CAWSVQALVVPTDTQYF
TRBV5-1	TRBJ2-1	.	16	CASSLARGSERNEQFF
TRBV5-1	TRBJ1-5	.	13	CASSLYPGEPQHF
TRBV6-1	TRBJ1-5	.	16	CASSEDRQGEGQPQHF
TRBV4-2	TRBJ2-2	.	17	CASSQDGGGGRDGELFF
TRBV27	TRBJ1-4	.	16	CASSLQGRYPNEKLFF
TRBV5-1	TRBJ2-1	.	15	CASTIQTGGNNEQFF
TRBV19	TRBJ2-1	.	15	CASGQTSGGWNEQFF
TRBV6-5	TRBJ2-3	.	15	CASKTSGTSGRMQYF